This TCR beta chain originates from a study of shared clonotypes between healthy human individuals. Subsets obtained from CD4+ cells comprised CD45RA+ naive and CD45RA-negative memory cells. Several immunoSEQ 96-well plates shared each subset's DNA, each plate a replicate. The repertoire was sequenced with immunoSEQ multiplex PCR; TCRdb's copy has only in-frame clones and lacks some. This sample yields about 680,000 clones, of which around 73% are seen a single time; roughly 2% belongs to the top ten. Details on this clone: Its antigen is unknown.

Study results and caveats: Naive CD4 clonotypes were shared across several donors at roughly 5%.

Germline V gene sequence: CDR1 SGHDT, CDR2 YYEEEE. V lost 0 bases and J lost 11; bases outside the gene matches: 17. This CDR3 has 17 residues. This receptor was identified in a woman in her 30s in good health. Sequencing was done on a sample of memory CD4+ T cells sorted from blood. The subset was: CD45RA-negative fraction. This rearrangement joins TRBV5-6 to TRBJ2-3, with TRBD2 matching 8 bases. CDR3 residues: CASSLALTAGGGREQYF. CDR3 DNA sequence: TGTGCCAGCAGCTTGGCCCTTACGGCGGGAGGTGGCAGGGAGCAGTATTTT.